The present T cell receptor (beta chain) was sequenced within a study of T cells in women clearing cervical HPV infection (dated by TCRdb to 2016 to 2019). Describing the broader study: The cases were 20 to 25 women with histologically confirmed HPV16-related CIN3 or worse, and 2 of those women had invasive cancers. The 20 to 25 controls were women who cleared a single incident HPV16 infection within 12 months without developing precancer or cancer. Case blood was taken at the visit when the lesion was first identified, whereas control blood was taken when infection was no longer detected. Among cases, blood sampling occurred a median of 149 days after lesion detection, with an interquartile range of roughly 90 to 230 days. Since HLA typing was available for only a few women, HLA type could not be ruled out as a confounder. An exploratory proof-of-principle case-control study, nested within the Guanacaste HPV Natural History Study in Costa Rica, was conducted to compare TCR repertoires across cervical HPV16 outcomes. Cases and controls were matched on age within five years and on year of sample collection. Median age was about 35 years in cases versus roughly 40 in controls, and baseline characteristics did not differ significantly. The parent cohort enrolled roughly 10,000 women aged 18 or older in Guanacaste, Costa Rica, during about 1993 to 1995 and followed them for approximately seven years. As quality controls, five blinded duplicates were added to each group, bringing the total to roughly 60 samples made up of about 50 participants and around 10 replicates.

The immunoSEQ assay used multiplex PCR to amplify TCR beta CDR3 regions from an average of approximately 1,100 ng of genomic DNA per sample. To correct primer bias, the assay used a complete synthetic TCR repertoire to set an amplification baseline. The amplicons were sequenced using the Illumina platform. In the paper's pipeline: Sequences were error-corrected by clustering with frequency ratios and a modified nearest-neighbor algorithm and were then analyzed in the immunoSEQ Analyzer with IMGT gene definitions. At each rarefaction depth, TCR richness and evenness were averaged over 20 rarefaction repeats, and samples with fewer sequences than the depth were excluded. Wilcoxon rank sum tests with FDR correction were used to compare relative abundances of V, D and J genes between the groups. An intraclass correlation of about 96% for TCR richness and an average of roughly 76% across 65 or so gene segments were obtained from the blinded duplicates. What TCRdb holds here is the immuneACCESS table cut down to in-frame rearrangements. Part of the clones is not present; checked against another copy, under half of the missing clones reflect an unresolved V gene, and the others are unexplained. That table is the source of V, J and clone size, and D and trimming were worked out from the DNA. This sample's table carries 10,000 to 15,000 clones. The ten largest clones represent about a tenth of the sample.

Every participant had a single incident cervical HPV16 infection, and prevalent HPV16 infections were excluded. Cervical HPV DNA was detected by MY09/MY11 PCR and genotyped by dot-blot hybridization. Fifteen mL of heparinized blood were centrifuged, and the buffy coat was aliquoted, frozen at -30°C, then stored at -80°C. QIAGEN kits were used to extract genomic DNA from the buffy coat specimens. Results and caveats for the whole study, not just this receptor: Lower TRBV6-7 relative abundance was observed in cases than in controls (about 0.099% versus 0.17%; Bonferroni P = 0.0008). Because the number of T cells in each sample was unknown, differences in richness could reflect differing T-cell content rather than repertoire biology. Across sequencing depths, CIN3+ cases showed significantly higher TCR repertoire richness than controls, but evenness did not differ between the groups. Cases were distinguished from controls with an estimated AUC of approximately 0.8 by random forest classifiers combining richness and V gene abundances. The cross-sectional design could not show whether the associations came before the infection or were a result of it, and neither effector/memory subsets nor HPV-specific T cells were isolated.

Remarks on this clone: Its cognate antigen has yet to be identified. The read falls 3 residues short of the CDR3 end, and the missing part is taken from the germline J gene.

The CDR3, from cysteine to phenylalanine, totals 14 residues. Sequencing covers 33 bases of the CDR3, shown here with the frame starting at base 1. Unmatched junction bases come to 5, with V trimmed by 5 bases and J by 2 bases. CDR1 and CDR2 are read off the germline V gene as SGDLS and YYNGEE. This receptor was identified in a woman between 18 and 70 years old with a cervical HPV16 infection that either progressed to CIN3+ or cleared (not recorded which). Recombination linked TRBV9 to TRBJ2-7; 9 middle bases align to TRBD2. The sample comprised blood buffy coat. The CDR3 region: CASSLSGGAYEQYF. The part of the CDR3 DNA that was read is TGTGCCAGCAGTCTTAGCGGGGGAGCCTACGAG.